A single T cell receptor (beta chain) is shown here with its context. Trimming left V 5 bases short and J 0 bases short, with 11 bases between. The CDR3 extends over 15 amino acids. Germline assignment: CDR1 SNHLY and CDR2 FYNNEI. The entry originates in a study of somatic mutations in cytotoxic T cells in rheumatoid arthritis. The assay was immunoSEQ multiplex PCR, and TCRdb's table has in-frame clones only and misses some. Of some 7,000 clones listed, 75% to 90% are singletons. Material for sequencing was CD8+ T cells sorted from blood. The sequence came from a woman in her seventies with rheumatoid arthritis. V gene TRBV2 combines with J gene TRBJ1-3, with D hard to call. The DNA of the CDR3 is TGTGCCAGCAGTAAAGACGGGAGCTCTGGAAACACCATATATTTT. Protein: CASSKDGSSGNTIYF.